What follows are 2 T cell receptor beta chains derived from one specimen sequenced in a study of T-cell reconstitution after alpha-beta-depleted transplantation in children. Preparation of the TCRbeta library used unique molecular identifiers. MiXCR, applied by TCRdb to the PCR reads, yields one record per CDR3 protein. The repertoire includes about 610,000 distinct CDR3 sequences, roughly a tenth of them detected once, and about 4% sits in the top ten. The sequences come from PBMCs from the stem cell graft donor, collected from the stem cell graft. Source of these receptors: a human donor who donated a stem cell graft to a child with acute myeloid leukemia.

The chain couples TRBV30 to TRBJ1-1, with unresolved D. V was trimmed by 5 bases and J by 5 bases, leaving 9 bases between them. The CDR3 contains 11 residues. Germline V gene data show CDR1 as GTSNPN and CDR2 as SVGIG (reference sequence). This CDR3 reads CAWGEETEAFF. In DNA, the CDR3 is TGTGCCTGGGGGGAGGAGACTGAAGCTTTCTTT.

This clonotype appeared many times. This rearrangement joins TRBV29-1 to TRBJ2-7; 11 nucleotides line up with TRBD1. Per germline, CDR1 SQVTM and CDR2 ANQGSEA. The CDR3 length is 12 residues. V lost 6 bases and J lost 7; bases outside the gene matches: 5. CDR3 coding DNA: TGCAGCGTATCGGGACAGGGGGGGGAGCAGTACTTC. Translation: CSVSGQGGEQYF.